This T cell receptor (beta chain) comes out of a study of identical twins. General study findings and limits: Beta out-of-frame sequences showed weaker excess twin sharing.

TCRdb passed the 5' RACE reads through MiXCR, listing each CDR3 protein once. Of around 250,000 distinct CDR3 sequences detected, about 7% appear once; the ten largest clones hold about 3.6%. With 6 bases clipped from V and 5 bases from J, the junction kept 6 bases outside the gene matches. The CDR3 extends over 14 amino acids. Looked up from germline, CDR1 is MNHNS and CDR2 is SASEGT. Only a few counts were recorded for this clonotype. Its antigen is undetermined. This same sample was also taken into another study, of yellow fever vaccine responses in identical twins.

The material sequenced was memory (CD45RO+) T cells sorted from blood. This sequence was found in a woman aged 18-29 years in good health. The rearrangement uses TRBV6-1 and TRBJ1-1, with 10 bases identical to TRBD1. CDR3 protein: CASSWDRGSTEAFF. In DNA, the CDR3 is TGTGCCAGCAGCTGGGACAGGGGATCAACTGAAGCTTTCTTT.